These 32 T cell receptor beta chains were all obtained from the same sample, sequenced in a study of cytomegalovirus exposure and HLA in healthy donors. The table came from immunoSEQ multiplex PCR; TCRdb's copy has only in-frame clones and leaves some out. The repertoire consists of under 250,000 clones, with roughly 80% occurring once and the leading ten covering around 5.5%. Sequenced input: PBMCs. The receptor source for this set is a woman between 18 and 30 years old in good health and CMV-seronegative.

This sequence joins TRBV30 and TRBJ2-7, with D tentatively TRBD1 (5 bases). This CDR3 is 12 amino acids long. V dropped 4 bases and J dropped 2 bases, with 9 bases sitting between them. Germline V gene data show CDR1 as GTSNPN and CDR2 as SVGIG (reference sequence). CDR3 sequence: CAWKGDAYEQYF. CDR3 nucleotide sequence: TGTGCCTGGAAAGGGGATGCCTACGAGCAGTACTTC. The entire variable domain, with the rest obtained from reference TRBV30 and TRBJ2-7, is as follows: SQTIHQWPATLVQPVGSPLSLECTVEGTSNPNLYWYRQAAGRGLQLLFYSVGIGQISSEVPQNLSASRPQDRQFILSSKKLLLSDSGFYLCAWKGDAYEQYFGPGTRLTVT.

The V and J genes are TRBV28 and TRBJ2-7; TRBD2 is a possible D gene (5 bases). This CDR3 has 13 amino acids. The germline CDR1 and CDR2 sequences are MDHEN and SYDVKM. V lost 5 bases and J lost 3, with 11 bases in between. The CDR3 loop is CASSVGVNYEQYF. The CDR3, as DNA: TGTGCCAGCAGTGTCGGGGTAAACTACGAGCAGTACTTC.

This clone was seen once. J is TRBJ2-7 and V is TRBV9; D is unclear. V shed 0 bases and J shed 0 bases, with 7 bases lying between them. This CDR3 has 14 residues. CDR1 is SGDLS and CDR2 is YYNGEE in the germline V gene. The CDR3 DNA is TGTGCCAGCAGCGTAGGCAGGTCCTCCTACGAGCAGTACTTC. It codes for CASSVGRSSYEQYF.

This rearrangement joins TRBV28 to TRBJ1-1; D remains unclear. The length of the CDR3 is 11 residues. CDR1 and CDR2 (germline): MDHEN, SYDVKM. V dropped 6 bases and J dropped 6 bases, with 8 bases sitting between them. CDR3 in DNA: TGTGCCAGCAGGGAAAACTCTGAAGCTTTCTTT. Protein: CASRENSEAFF.

This clone appeared a few times. The rearrangement uses TRBV5-1 and TRBJ2-3; D tentatively fits TRBD1 or TRBD2 (5 bases each). The V gene's germline CDR1 is SGHRS and CDR2 YFSETQ. The CDR3 is 15 residues long. Trimming stripped 4 bases from V and 2 bases from J, with 14 bases between. The CDR3 is CASSPGSGTTDTQYF. The DNA for the CDR3 is TGCGCCAGCAGCCCTGGTTCAGGGACCACAGATACGCAGTATTTT.

A few counts support this clone. The genes are TRBV11-1 and TRBJ2-7; no clear D. V was trimmed by 2 bases and J by 0 bases, leaving 8 bases between them. The V gene's germline CDR1 is SGHAT and CDR2 FQDESV (reference sequence). This CDR3 contains 14 residues. CDR3 in amino acids: CASSLRLTSYEQYF. The DNA of the CDR3 is TGTGCCAGCAGCTTACGGCTAACCTCCTACGAGCAGTACTTC.

This clone is a singleton in its sample. The V call is TRBV5-1, the J call TRBJ2-3, with 8 bases identical to TRBD2. J lost 2 bases, V lost 0 bases, and 5 bases had no gene match. The germline V gene has CDR1 SGHRS and CDR2 YFSETQ. The CDR3 is made up of 16 amino acids. CDR3 amino acids: CASSLGPAGDTDTQYF. The DNA of the CDR3 is TGCGCCAGCAGCTTGGGACCAGCGGGGGACACAGATACGCAGTATTTT.

This clone was counted a few times. V is TRBV5-4 and J is TRBJ2-1; no firm D call. Germline CDR1 SGHNT, CDR2 YYREEE (reference sequence). The CDR3 has 14 amino acids. Trimming left V 0 bases short and J 9 bases short, with 13 bases between. The CDR3 is CASSLAGFQSEQFF. CDR3 bases: TGTGCCAGCAGCTTGGCAGGATTCCAAAGTGAGCAGTTCTTC.

This clone appeared once. The gene calls are TRBV30 and TRBJ1-2, with a weak D call TRBD1 (6 bases). V dropped 1 base and J dropped 5 bases, with 14 bases sitting between them. The CDR3 consists of 14 residues. Germline-derived CDR1 and CDR2 are GTSNPN and SVGIG (reference sequence). The CDR3 region has the DNA TGTGCCTGGAGTGCCGGAGACAGGCTTTATGGCTACACCTTC. Protein product: CAWSAGDRLYGYTF.

V is TRBV28 and J is TRBJ1-5; D is undetermined. Deletions cut 3 bases from V and 10 bases from J, with 10 bases between. Germline V gives CDR1 MDHEN, CDR2 SYDVKM. CDR3 length: 12 amino acids. CDR3 sequence (DNA): TGTGCCAGCAGTTTCTTGGCCGACCCCCAGCATTTT. Amino acids: CASSFLADPQHF.

This sequence joins TRBV7-9 and TRBJ2-7; D gene unclear. The V end lost 3 bases, the J end lost 6 bases, and 9 bases lay between the germline ends. There are 12 residues in the CDR3. Germline assignment: CDR1 SEHNR and CDR2 FQNEAQ (reference sequence). Here the CDR3 DNA reads TGTGCCAGCAGCTTCTTGACCGGCGAGCAGTACTTC. This encodes CASSFLTGEQYF.

The genes are TRBV5-1 and TRBJ2-2; D is perhaps TRBD2 (6 bases). Germline V gene sequence: CDR1 SGHRS, CDR2 YFSETQ. V lost 5 bases and J 6 bases, leaving 20 bases between the germline ends. CDR3 length: 16 residues. This CDR3 is CASSGLGGTVPGELFF. The CDR3 bases are TGCGCCAGCAGTGGTTTGGGCGGGACCGTTCCCGGGGAGCTGTTTTTT.

The chain carries TRBV6-6 and TRBJ1-1, with 7 bases identical to TRBD1. This CDR3 is 15 amino acids long. Germline lookup yields CDR1 MNHNY and CDR2 SVGAGI (reference sequence). With 10 bases clipped from V and 0 bases from J, the junction kept 11 bases outside the gene matches. CDR3 amino acids: CATFSPTGMNTEAFF. The CDR3 nucleotides read TGTGCCACCTTTAGCCCGACAGGGATGAACACTGAAGCTTTCTTT.

CDR3 bases: TGTGCCAGCTCATCCGGACAGGGGCGTTACTTC. Its translation is CASSSGQGRYF. The chain is built from TRBV18 and TRBJ2-7; TRBD1 matches 9 bases. CDR3 size: 11 residues. Germline CDR1 and CDR2: KGHSH and LQKENI. Trimming took 5 bases from V and 13 from J; bases not matched to a gene: 6.

V and J are TRBV6-1 and TRBJ2-7, with 9 nucleotides matching TRBD1. Germline CDR1 and CDR2: MNHNS and SASEGT. V shed 1 base and J 2 bases; nucleotides not matched to a gene: 0. This CDR3 is built from 14 residues. CDR3 DNA: TGTGCCAGCAGTGAAGGGACAGGGGCCTACGAGCAGTACTTC. Encoded protein: CASSEGTGAYEQYF.

The chain couples TRBV7-3 to TRBJ1-5; unclear D gene. Germline V gives CDR1 SGHTA, CDR2 FQGTGA. The V end lost 2 bases, the J end lost 4 bases, and 6 bases lay between the germline ends. The CDR3 sequence is 13 residues long. The CDR3 DNA reads TGTGCCAGCAGCTTAGATCAAAATCAGCCCCAGCATTTT. It yields the protein CASSLDQNQPQHF.

V and J are TRBV30 and TRBJ2-2; D gene ambiguous. CDR1 is GTSNPN, CDR2 SVGIG, per germline (reference sequence). This CDR3 spans 11 amino acids. Between the trimmed V and J ends, which lost 7 bases and 1 base, there was a span of 4 bases. The CDR3 here is CALRNTGELFF. DNA for the CDR3: TGTGCCTTAAGGAACACCGGGGAGCTGTTTTTT.

The gene calls are TRBV15 and TRBJ1-1; D remains ambiguous. Germline V gives CDR1 LNHNV, CDR2 YYDKDF (reference sequence). V was shortened by 8 bases and J by 1 base, with 5 bases between the two germline ends. The CDR3 totals 11 residues. The CDR3 protein is CATGPNTEAFF. CDR3 sequence (DNA): TGTGCCACCGGACCGAACACTGAAGCTTTCTTT.

J is TRBJ2-2 and V is TRBV25-1; 12 nucleotides align to TRBD2. This CDR3 is 18 amino acids long. Germline assignment: CDR1 MGHDK and CDR2 SYGVNS. The V segment lost 4 bases and the J segment 4 bases; nucleotides outside the gene matches: 10. The CDR3 coding sequence is TGTGCCAGCAGTGGGTCTAGCGGGAGGGCCTGGGTCACCGGGGAGCTGTTTTTT. Encoded protein: CASSGSSGRAWVTGELFF.

The CDR3 DNA is TGTGCCAGCAGTTACTCGAGTGGCAGGGTCTATGGCTACACCTTC. Its protein is CASSYSSGRVYGYTF. The genes are TRBV6-5 and TRBJ1-2; perhaps TRBD1 as D (5 bases). Germline loops: CDR1 MNHEY, CDR2 SVGAGI. V gave up 0 bases and J gave up 4 bases, with 12 bases separating them. There are 15 residues in the CDR3.

The chain recombines TRBV7-9 with TRBJ2-1, with 7 bases aligning to TRBD2. V dropped 5 bases and J dropped 8; count of bases not matched to a gene: 9. Per the germline V gene, CDR1 is SEHNR and CDR2 is FQNEAQ (reference sequence). The CDR3 loop spans 14 amino acids. DNA of the CDR3: TGTGCCAGCAGCGAAGGCGGGAGTTGGGATGAGCAGTTCTTC. This sequence encodes CASSEGGSWDEQFF.

V gene TRBV6-1 combines with J gene TRBJ1-4; D is unresolved. The length of the CDR3 is 13 residues. Germline assignment: CDR1 MNHNS and CDR2 SASEGT. Trimming pared 6 bases from V and 6 bases from J, leaving 11 bases between. The CDR3, as DNA: TGTGCCAGCAGCGGGGAAGGGCATGAAAAACTGTTTTTT. Translating it yields CASSGEGHEKLFF.

The chain combines TRBV6-6 with TRBJ1-2, with TRBD1 matching over 7 bases. This CDR3 has 13 residues. The trim removed 6 bases at V and 6 bases at J, leaving 7 bases unmatched. Germline assignment: CDR1 MNHNY and CDR2 SVGAGI (reference sequence). CDR3 coding DNA: TGTGCCAGCAGATCACAGGGGTCGAATGGCTACACCTTC. As protein: CASRSQGSNGYTF.

V usage is TRBV7-9 and J usage is TRBJ2-3, with D unclear. V was trimmed by 1 base and J by 0 bases, leaving 8 bases between them. The CDR3 is 15 amino acids. Per the germline V gene, CDR1 is SEHNR and CDR2 is FQNEAQ (reference sequence). The DNA for the CDR3 is TGTGCCAGCAGCTTAGGGGCGAGTAGCACAGATACGCAGTATTTT. Translation gives CASSLGASSTDTQYF.

The CDR3 DNA follows: TGTGCCAGCAGCCTTGGGGGGGAGCAGTTCTTC. Its translation is CASSLGGEQFF. This sequence joins TRBV7-3 and TRBJ2-1; weak D call: TRBD2 (6 bases). V was pared by 5 bases and J by 10 bases, with 9 bases between. The CDR3 contains 11 residues. Germline loops: CDR1 SGHTA, CDR2 FQGTGA.

This chain connects TRBV6-5 to TRBJ1-4; D is undetermined. Trimming left V 5 bases short and J 8 bases short, with 18 bases between. The CDR3 covers 15 residues. CDR1 MNHEY and CDR2 SVGAGI come from the germline V gene. The CDR3 region has the DNA TGTGCCAGCAGTCCCGGCCGGGCCATGGCAGAAAAACTGTTTTTT. It codes for CASSPGRAMAEKLFF.

This clone appeared a single time. The chain carries TRBV2 and TRBJ1-3; D possibly corresponds to TRBD1 (6 bases). The CDR3 spans 13 residues. Germline V gene sequence: CDR1 SNHLY, CDR2 FYNNEI. Deletions cut 5 bases from V and 3 bases from J, with 8 bases between. As DNA, the CDR3 is TGTGCCAGCAGTCAGGGGATTGGAAACACCATATATTTT. Translated, it gives CASSQGIGNTIYF.

For this clone: Other DNA sequences within the sample encode an identical CDR3. The chain couples TRBV6-5 to TRBJ2-1; D may correspond to TRBD1 or TRBD2 (5 bases each). In germline, CDR1 is MNHEY, CDR2 SVGAGI. The CDR3 runs 12 residues. V was cut by 2 bases and J by 7 bases, with 6 bases left in between. The CDR3 DNA follows: TGTGCCAGCAGTTACGGGGGAAATGAGCAGTTCTTC. It yields the protein CASSYGGNEQFF.

This chain uses TRBV5-4 with TRBJ2-7, with D maybe TRBD1 (7 bases). Trimming shortened V by 3 bases and J by 6 bases, and 13 bases separated the two germline ends. This CDR3 spans 13 amino acids. Germline-derived CDR1 and CDR2 are SGHNT and YYREEE (reference sequence). The CDR3 region has the DNA TGTGCCAGCAGCTCGACAGGGAGGTCCGAGCAGTACTTC. Amino acid sequence: CASSSTGRSEQYF.

The genes are TRBV5-1 and TRBJ1-1; D is uncertain. Trimming stripped 3 bases from V and 1 base from J, with 7 bases between. This CDR3 is 13 amino acids long. Germline V gene data show CDR1 as SGHRS and CDR2 as YFSETQ. The CDR3 region is CASSSVTNTEAFF. CDR3 in DNA: TGCGCCAGCAGCTCAGTCACGAACACTGAAGCTTTCTTT.

This clone was seen repeatedly, ten times or more. The V and J genes are TRBV30 and TRBJ2-7; a possible D gene is TRBD2 (5 bases). Between the trimmed V and J ends, which lost 1 base and 0 bases, there was a span of 7 bases. This CDR3 region has 13 residues. Germline CDR1 is GTSNPN and CDR2 is SVGIG (reference sequence). CDR3 residues: CAWSGSDSYEQYF. The DNA for the CDR3 is TGTGCCTGGAGTGGTAGCGACTCCTACGAGCAGTACTTC.

CDR3: CASTLLAGDYNEQFF. CDR3 DNA: TGTGCCAGCACATTACTAGCGGGGGATTACAATGAGCAGTTCTTC. The chain recombines TRBV2 with TRBJ2-1, with 11 positions matching TRBD2. V trimming: 7 bases; J trimming: 4 bases; junction bases outside the gene matches: 6. Per germline, CDR1 SNHLY and CDR2 FYNNEI. The length of the CDR3 is 15 residues.